The 27 T cell receptor beta chains below all came from one sample that was sequenced in a study of regulatory T cells in long-lasting Graves disease. HTBI primers from iRepertoire and Arm-PCR of CDR3 regions yielded the TCR beta libraries. TCRdb independently ran MiXCR on the multiplex PCR reads; one entry per CDR3 protein. The sample lists approximately 400,000 distinct CDR3 sequences, 14% to 15% occurring once. Time point noted: newly diagnosed GD, antithyroid drugs for less than 3 months. RNA extracted from PBMCs served as the sequencing template. Another study also made use of these data, one on T cells in Graves' hyperthyroidism and ophthalmopathy.

This sample comprised peripheral blood mononuclear cells (PBMCs), obtained at new diagnosis, from a patient treated with antithyroid drugs. The receptor set was obtained from a woman in her twenties or thirties with Graves disease.

This clonotype was seen ten or more times. The rearrangement uses TRBV29-1 and TRBJ2-7; 9 nucleotides match TRBD2. Looked up from germline, CDR1 is SQVTM and CDR2 is ANQGSEA. Trimming cost V 4 bases and J 3 bases; bases outside gene matches: 4. The CDR3 loop spans 13 amino acids. The CDR3 region is CSVAGGRGYEQYF. The CDR3, as DNA: TGCAGCGTTGCTGGCGGGAGGGGCTACGAGCAGTACTTC.

This chain uses TRBV7-6 with TRBJ2-7, with 12 bases fitting TRBD2. The CDR3 spans 19 residues. CDR1 SGHVS and CDR2 FNYEAQ come from the germline V gene. V gave up 2 bases and J gave up 2 bases; unmatched junction bases: 13. The CDR3 loop reads CASSLYTRGTSGRPYEQYF. The CDR3 nucleotides are TGTGCCAGCAGCTTATACACGAGGGGAACTAGCGGGAGGCCCTACGAGCAGTACTTC.

The chain joins TRBV24-1 to TRBJ2-1; 7 bases match TRBD2. The V gene's germline CDR1 is KGHDR and CDR2 SFDVKD. The ends lost 7 bases at V and 5 bases at J; junction bases unmatched: 10. CDR3 length equals 15 residues. CDR3 sequence (DNA): TGTGCCACCAGGTCCGGCGGGAGTATCCACAATGAGCAGTTCTTC. This sequence encodes CATRSGGSIHNEQFF.

This clonotype was found a few times. The chain links TRBV13 to TRBJ1-1, with a possible D match to TRBD1 (6 bases). The CDR3 is 17 residues long. In germline, CDR1 is PRHDT, CDR2 FYEKMQ (reference sequence). Trimming took 4 bases from V and 8 from J, leaving 26 bases between them. CDR3 DNA sequence: TGTGCCAGCAGCTCTAGACCCGCTTCGGTTGGGGGGGCCGAAGCTTTCTTT. Translated, it gives CASSSRPASVGGAEAFF.

Worth noting for this clonotype: A much bigger clone sits one base away, suggesting this may be a read error. J is TRBJ2-3 and V is TRBV18; D remains ambiguous. Germline loops: CDR1 KGHSH, CDR2 LQKENI. CDR3 length: 13 amino acids. Trimming removed 0 bases at V and 10 bases at J, with 11 bases between. CDR3 sequence reads: CASSPPSWDAQYF. Here the CDR3 DNA reads TGTGCCAGCTCACCACCGTCGTGGGATGCGCAGTATTTT.

In its sample, this clonotype was seen many times. The rearrangement uses TRBV11-2 and TRBJ2-5; 8 bases match TRBD2. Germline assignment: CDR1 SGHAT and CDR2 FQNNGV. There are 13 residues in the CDR3. V dropped 6 bases and J dropped 4; count of bases not matched to a gene: 4. CDR3 in amino acids: CASRSGRRETQYF. In DNA form, the CDR3 reads TGTGCCAGCAGGAGCGGGAGAAGAGAGACCCAGTACTTC.

This clonotype was seen more than once but under ten times. J is TRBJ2-3 and V is TRBV3-1; a weak D match, TRBD2 (5 bases). CDR1 and CDR2 from the germline V gene are LGHDT and YNNKEL (reference sequence). The germline V and J ends were trimmed by 2 bases and 2 bases, with 14 bases remaining between them. This CDR3 region has 16 residues. This CDR3 is CASSQPRTGFTDTQYF. DNA of the CDR3: TGTGCCAGCAGCCAACCGCGGACTGGCTTCACAGATACGCAGTATTTT.

There are many counts of this clonotype. The genes are TRBV7-9 and TRBJ2-7; TRBD1 might be the D (6 bases). The CDR3 has 14 residues. Trimming pared 5 bases from V and 4 bases from J, leaving 15 bases between. From germline, CDR1 is SEHNR and CDR2 FQNEAQ (reference sequence). The CDR3 nucleotides are TGTGCCAGCAGCAGCACAGGGACCCGATACGAGCAGTACTTC. It yields the protein CASSSTGTRYEQYF. The full variable domain, completed using reference TRBV7-9 and TRBJ2-7, is DTGVSQNPRHKITKRGQNVTFRCDPISEHNRLYWYRQTLGQGPEFLTYFQNEAQLEKSRLLSDRFSAERPKGSFSTLEIQRTEQGDSAMYLCASSSTGTRYEQYFGPGTRLTVT.

Ten or more counts support this clonotype. V is TRBV11-3 and J is TRBJ2-3, with D uncertain. V was pared by 5 bases and J by 1 base, with 10 bases between. CDR3 length: 14 residues. From germline, CDR1 is SGHNT and CDR2 YENEEA. CDR3 bases: TGTGCCAGCAGCGTGCCCCTACGCACAGATACGCAGTATTTT. It specifies CASSVPLRTDTQYF.

The chain combines TRBV9 with TRBJ1-3; tentative D call: TRBD1 (5 bases). V was cut by 3 bases and J by 2 bases, with 24 bases left in between. Germline CDR1 reads SGDLS; CDR2 reads YYNGEE. This CDR3 region has 19 residues. The CDR3 protein is CASSDPGPKKRVAGNTIYF. CDR3 sequence (DNA): TGTGCCAGCAGCGACCCGGGACCTAAGAAAAGGGTAGCTGGAAACACCATATATTTT. Full variable domain (missing parts from reference TRBV9 and TRBJ1-3): DSGVTQTPKHLITATGQRVTLRCSPRSGDLSVYWYQQSLDQGLQFLIQYYNGEERAKGNILERFSAQQFPDLHSELNLSSLELGDSALYFCASSDPGPKKRVAGNTIYFGEGSWLTVV.

This clonotype was recorded many times. The chain has TRBV9 and TRBJ2-3, with a weak D call TRBD1 (5 bases). Trimming took 0 bases from V and 4 from J, leaving 9 bases between them. Per the germline V gene, CDR1 is SGDLS and CDR2 is YYNGEE. The length of the CDR3 is 14 residues. Here the CDR3 DNA reads TGTGCCAGCAGCGTAGCCAGGGCGGCAGATACGCAGTATTTT. Amino acid sequence: CASSVARAADTQYF.

This clonotype was seen repeatedly, ten times or more. The DNA of the CDR3 is TGTGCCAGCAGGGGGCTCCGGGAGTATGCCGGGGAGCTGTTTTTT. Translating gives CASRGLREYAGELFF. The V gene is TRBV6-1, the J gene TRBJ2-2; D is possibly TRBD2 (6 bases). In germline, CDR1 is MNHNS, CDR2 SASEGT. The CDR3 runs to 15 residues. The germline V and J ends were trimmed by 6 bases and 6 bases, with 17 bases remaining between them.

This sequence joins TRBV19 and TRBJ2-5; 14 nucleotides align to TRBD2. In germline, CDR1 is LNHDA, CDR2 SQIVND (reference sequence). The CDR3 length is 15 residues. Trimming took 3 bases from V and 3 from J; bases not matched to a gene: 0. The CDR3 loop is CASSMTSGREETQYF. CDR3 bases: TGTGCCAGTAGTATGACTAGCGGGAGGGAAGAGACCCAGTACTTC.

The CDR3 nucleotides are TGTGCCAGCAGTTTATGGGGGGGATTCGGGGCCAACGTCCTGACTTTC. Translated: CASSLWGGFGANVLTF. The genes are TRBV28 and TRBJ2-6, with D perhaps matching TRBD2 (6 bases). There are 16 residues in the CDR3. CDR1 and CDR2 from the germline V gene are MDHEN and SYDVKM. V was pared by 0 bases and J by 4 bases, with 10 bases between.

The chain has TRBV11-2 and TRBJ2-2; 8 bases map to TRBD2. The junction had 23 bases not matched to a gene; V was cut back by 5 bases and J by 6 bases. From germline, CDR1 is SGHAT and CDR2 FQNNGV. CDR3 length: 20 amino acids. The CDR3 loop reads CASSPQLIFGRVGGSGELFF. The CDR3 DNA sequence: TGTGCCAGCAGCCCCCAACTAATTTTCGGGAGGGTGGGGGGATCCGGGGAGCTGTTTTTT.

The V and J genes are TRBV10-3 and TRBJ2-3, with TRBD2 identical over 12 bases. J gave up 4 bases and V 5 bases, and 13 bases lay outside the gene matches. This CDR3 contains 18 residues. Germline-derived CDR1 and CDR2 are ENHRY and SYGVKD. CDR3 nucleotides: TGTGCCATCAGTCGGGCTAGCGGGAGGGCCGGGGGGGCAGATACGCAGTATTTT. Its protein is CAISRASGRAGGADTQYF.

About this clonotype itself: This may be a read error, as it is one base from a much larger clone. The rearrangement joins TRBV6-2 or TRBV6-3 to TRBJ2-7; 10 nucleotides line up with TRBD2. J gave up 7 bases and V 0 bases, and 6 bases lay outside the gene matches. Germline CDR1 is MNHEY and CDR2 is SVGEGT. The CDR3 extends over 15 amino acids. The CDR3 spells CASSYSITSGTEQYF. CDR3 nucleotide sequence: TGTGCCAGCAGTTACTCGATTACTAGCGGGACTGAGCAGTACTTC.

This clonotype was recorded a few times. The V gene is TRBV12-3 or TRBV12-4, the J gene TRBJ2-3; D not certain. V lost 8 bases, J lost 4 bases, and 16 bases lay in between. The CDR3 runs 14 residues. The CDR3 sequence: CASLFSEGPDTQYF. The CDR3 coding sequence is TGTGCCAGCCTCTTTTCAGAAGGCCCAGATACGCAGTATTTT.

This clonotype has at least ten counts. The rearrangement joins TRBV5-1 to TRBJ2-7, with a weak D call TRBD2 (6 bases). The CDR3 spans 16 residues. V was trimmed by 0 bases and J by 6 bases, leaving 19 bases between them. The germline V gene encodes CDR1 SGHRS and CDR2 YFSETQ. CDR3 bases: TGCGCCAGCAGCTTGGCTGGGGTCATACGGGGAGGCGAGCAGTACTTC. It encodes CASSLAGVIRGGEQYF.

This clonotype was seen ten or more times. At one end the junction does not follow the germline gene, possibly because of a read error. The gene calls are TRBV5-1 and TRBJ2-1, with 16 bases identical to TRBD2. CDR1 and CDR2 (germline): SGHRS, YFSETQ. This CDR3 is 23 amino acids long. This chain's CDR3 is CASSARTVGTGTSGRATYNEQFF. The CDR3, as DNA: TGTGCCAGCAGCGCGAGGACAGTCGGAACCGGGACTAGCGGGAGGGCAACCTACAATGAGCAGTTCTTC.

The gene calls are TRBV25-1 and TRBJ2-7; no reliable D call. V was shortened by 2 bases and J by 3 bases, with 14 bases between the two germline ends. CDR3 length equals 15 residues. Germline V CDR1 and CDR2: MGHDK, SYGVNS. The CDR3 nucleotides are TGTGCCAGCAGTGAACTGATCAGCGAGGACTACGAGCAGTACTTC. This codes for CASSELISEDYEQYF.

There are a few counts of this clonotype. The chain uses TRBV25-1 and TRBJ2-3, with 14 bases lining up with TRBD2. Germline CDR1 MGHDK, CDR2 SYGVNS. The V gene end was trimmed by 6 bases and the J gene end by 7 bases; junction bases not matched to a gene: 6. The CDR3 totals 15 residues. Written as DNA, the CDR3 is TGTGCCAGCAGAGCAGGGACTAGCGGGAGAAATACGCAGTATTTT. It translates to CASRAGTSGRNTQYF.

This clonotype showed up many times. The V and J genes are TRBV24-1 and TRBJ2-1; D gene uncertain. This CDR3 is 12 amino acids long. V was pared by 4 bases and J by 11 bases, with 11 bases between. The V gene's germline CDR1 is KGHDR and CDR2 SFDVKD. The CDR3 protein is CATSDLELQQFF. CDR3 coding DNA: TGTGCCACCAGTGACCTGGAACTGCAGCAGTTCTTC.

V usage is TRBV20-1 and J usage is TRBJ1-1; tentative D call: TRBD1 (6 bases). From germline, CDR1 is DFQATT and CDR2 SNEGSKA (reference sequence). The germline V and J ends were trimmed by 5 bases and 3 bases, with 13 bases remaining between them. The CDR3 has 13 amino acids. The CDR3 loop reads CSAPGDRDTEAFF. In nucleotides, the CDR3 is TGCAGTGCTCCAGGGGATCGGGACACTGAAGCTTTCTTT.

On this clonotype itself: A read error is possible here, since a much larger clone lies one base away. Because the CDR3 is missing its conserved closing phenylalanine or tryptophan, this is likely a read error. The chain employs TRBV2 and TRBJ2-2; D is perhaps TRBD2 (5 bases). This CDR3 comprises 14 residues. Germline CDR1 SNHLY, CDR2 FYNNEI. Deletions cut 6 bases from V and 6 bases from J, with 14 bases between. CDR3: CASRAEGFPGELFL. The CDR3 DNA reads as TGTGCCAGCAGAGCGGAAGGGTTTCCCGGGGAGCTGTTTCTT.

A note on this clonotype: This may stem from a read error, because a much larger clone lies one nucleotide away. The V and J genes are TRBV6-1 and TRBJ2-2; D may be TRBD2 (5 bases). With 3 bases removed from V and 3 bases from J, the gap between germline ends came to 8 bases. The CDR3 runs to 14 residues. CDR1 and CDR2 from the germline V gene are MNHNS and SASEGT. The CDR3 region has the DNA TGTGCCAGCAGTGACTCCGGGGACACCGGGGAGCTGTTTTTT. The encoded protein is CASSDSGDTGELFF.

This clonotype was detected a few times. The chain is built from TRBV20-1 and TRBJ2-2; D gene unclear. The germline gives CDR1 DFQATT, CDR2 SNEGSKA (reference sequence). V dropped 5 bases and J dropped 8 bases, with 12 bases sitting between them. The CDR3 has 12 residues. The CDR3 DNA reads as TGCAGTGCTTTTACCCAAAAAGGGGAGCTGTTTTTT. This translates into CSAFTQKGELFF.